The next 18 T cell receptor beta chains were all read from a single sample in a study of blood T cell repertoires in COVID-19. Sequencing was performed with immunoSEQ multiplex PCR; in TCRdb, only in-frame clones are kept and a portion is missing. Among some 240,000 clones listed, over 70% were seen once. Sequenced material: PBMCs or T cells enriched from blood (not recorded which). Receptor source: a middle-aged woman who had been exposed to COVID-19.

The V gene is TRBV18, the J gene TRBJ1-3; 7 nucleotides match TRBD1. In germline, CDR1 is KGHSH, CDR2 LQKENI. This CDR3 region has 15 residues. V trimming: 6 bases; J trimming: 2 bases; junction bases outside the gene matches: 7. Here the CDR3 DNA reads TGTGCCAGCTCCGGGACAGATGGACCTGGAAACACCATATATTTT. Protein: CASSGTDGPGNTIYF. The complete variable domain, with remaining parts taken from reference TRBV18 and TRBJ1-3, reads NAGVMQNPRHLVRRRGQEARLRCSPMKGHSHVYWYRQLPEEGLKFMVYLQKENIIDESGMPKERFSAEFPKEGPSILRIQQVVRGDSAAYFCASSGTDGPGNTIYFGEGSWLTVV.

The chain links TRBV6-1 to TRBJ1-3; 7 nucleotides match TRBD1. Germline CDR1 reads MNHNS; CDR2 reads SASEGT. The CDR3 runs to 16 residues. After removal of 6 bases from V and 5 bases from J, the junction contained 13 bases not matched to a gene. As DNA, the CDR3 is TGTGCCAGCAGCGAACCACAGAGGGGGCGAAGAAACACCATATATTTT. Its translation: CASSEPQRGRRNTIYF.

The chain recombines TRBV2 with TRBJ2-7; 11 bases align to TRBD2. The CDR3 covers 18 residues. V dropped 2 bases and J dropped 2; count of bases not matched to a gene: 11. Germline V gives CDR1 SNHLY, CDR2 FYNNEI. CDR3 coding DNA: TGTGCCAGCAGTGAAACCCTTAGCGGGGGGGCCCAGGCCTACGAGCAGTACTTC. Translation gives CASSETLSGGAQAYEQYF. The full variable domain, its missing parts supplied by reference TRBV2 and TRBJ2-7, is EPEVTQTPSHQVTQMGQEVILRCVPISNHLYFYWYRQILGQKVEFLVSFYNNEISEKSEIFDDQFSVERPDGSNFTLKIRSTKLEDSAMYFCASSETLSGGAQAYEQYFGPGTRLTVT.

The genes are TRBV28 and TRBJ1-2; TRBD1 is a possible D gene (5 bases). CDR3 length: 13 residues. Germline CDR1 MDHEN, CDR2 SYDVKM. Trimming left V 8 bases short and J 1 base short, with 11 bases between. The CDR3 DNA sequence: TGTGCCAGCTTTTCAGGGATTAACTATGGCTACACCTTC. As protein: CASFSGINYGYTF.

The chain recombines TRBV11-1 with TRBJ1-2; TRBD1 might be the D (6 bases). Germline V lookup: CDR1 SGHAT, CDR2 FQDESV (reference sequence). This CDR3 contains 13 residues. V was pared by 4 bases and J by 2 bases, with 8 bases between. CDR3 nucleotide sequence: TGTGCCAGCAGCTCCGGACAGAACTATGGCTACACCTTC. Encoded protein: CASSSGQNYGYTF.

V gene TRBV3-1 (or the pseudogene TRBV3-2) combines with J gene TRBJ2-3; D unclear. This CDR3 is 14 amino acids long. Deletions cut 5 bases from V and 2 bases from J, with 11 bases between. Germline values: CDR1 LGHDT, CDR2 YNNKEL (reference sequence). CDR3 nucleotides: TGTGCCAGCAGCGCCAGTGGGCTCACAGATACGCAGTATTTT. The encoded protein is CASSASGLTDTQYF.

V usage is TRBV6-5 and J usage is TRBJ2-5; 10 bases are shared with TRBD1. Germline loops: CDR1 MNHEY, CDR2 SVGAGI. The CDR3 length is 15 residues. V was clipped by 6 bases and J by 4 bases; unmatched bases: 8. In DNA, the CDR3 is TGTGCCAGCAGACCGACAGGGGGCTTAGGAGAGACCCAGTACTTC. Its translation is CASRPTGGLGETQYF.

The chain recombines TRBV9 with TRBJ1-2; 7 positions match TRBD1. J was trimmed by 6 bases and V by 0 bases; bases with no gene match: 14. CDR3 size: 17 residues. Germline CDR1 reads SGDLS; CDR2 reads YYNGEE. The CDR3, as DNA: TGTGCCAGCAGCGTAGATCAGGGGGGACGGCAGGGGAATGGCTACACCTTC. Protein product: CASSVDQGGRQGNGYTF.

The gene calls are TRBV27 and TRBJ2-1, with D possibly matching TRBD2 (5 bases). V lost 2 bases, J lost 0 bases, and 8 bases lay in between. Germline CDR1 reads MNHEY; CDR2 reads SMNVEV (reference sequence). The CDR3 loop spans 15 amino acids. In DNA, the CDR3 is TGTGCCAGCAGTTTAGAGGGAAGCTCCTACAATGAGCAGTTCTTC. It translates to CASSLEGSSYNEQFF.

This sequence joins TRBV30 and TRBJ1-1; tentative D call: TRBD1 (6 bases). Germline V CDR1 and CDR2: GTSNPN, SVGIG (reference sequence). This CDR3 contains 14 residues. The ends were cut back, 0 bases at V and 4 bases at J, with 12 bases in the middle. CDR3 in amino acids: CAWSVGGLFTEAFF. The CDR3 coding sequence is TGTGCCTGGAGTGTTGGGGGCCTTTTCACTGAAGCTTTCTTT.

The V and J genes are TRBV7-2 and TRBJ2-5; tentatively, D is TRBD2 (5 bases). CDR3 length equals 13 residues. Trimming stripped 2 bases from V and 6 bases from J, with 10 bases between. Germline CDR1 reads SGHTA; CDR2 reads FQGNSA. Here the CDR3 reads CASSLTSSQTQYF. CDR3 DNA sequence: TGTGCCAGCAGCTTAACTAGTTCGCAGACCCAGTACTTC.

This chain joins TRBV7-8 and TRBJ1-1; D may be TRBD1 (5 bases). Trimming cost V 5 bases and J 10 bases, with 17 bases left between them. Germline V lookup: CDR1 SGHVS, CDR2 FQNEAQ. There are 13 residues in the CDR3. The CDR3 here is CASSLTDSLRAFF. DNA for the CDR3: TGTGCCAGCAGCCTAACCGACAGCCTTCGAGCTTTCTTT.

CDR3 region: CAWSRWQGHYGYTF. CDR3 nucleotides: TGTGCCTGGAGTCGGTGGCAGGGTCACTATGGCTACACCTTC. This rearrangement joins TRBV30 to TRBJ1-2; D is perhaps TRBD1 (5 bases). Germline-derived CDR1 and CDR2 are GTSNPN and SVGIG (reference sequence). The CDR3 is 14 residues long. V was pared by 2 bases and J by 3 bases, with 13 bases between.

V gene TRBV6-5 combines with J gene TRBJ2-5; D unresolved. Germline CDR1 MNHEY, CDR2 SVGAGI. V was clipped by 0 bases and J by 5 bases, with 13 bases between them. This CDR3 comprises 15 residues. CDR3 nucleotide sequence: TGTGCCAGCAGTTACTCGATATTGAATCGGGAGACCCAGTACTTC. Translating gives CASSYSILNRETQYF.

The chain combines TRBV19 with TRBJ2-3; maybe TRBD1 (7 bases). The CDR3 runs 16 residues. Germline-derived CDR1 and CDR2 are LNHDA and SQIVND (reference sequence). Trimming left V 3 bases short and J 4 bases short, with 17 bases between. CDR3 sequence (DNA): TGTGCCAGTAGTATGATGCGACTAGGGGGCGCAGATACGCAGTATTTT. Protein sequence: CASSMMRLGGADTQYF.

This clone was detected only once. The chain joins TRBV29-1 to TRBJ1-1; no clear D. The CDR3 is 12 residues long. Trimming removed 0 bases from V and 2 bases from J, with 4 bases in between. The germline V gene encodes CDR1 SQVTM and CDR2 ANQGSEA. CDR3: CSVEELNTEAFF. CDR3 sequence (DNA): TGCAGCGTTGAAGAACTCAACACTGAAGCTTTCTTT.

V and J are TRBV9 and TRBJ1-1; a possible D gene is TRBD1 (6 bases). This CDR3 has 13 amino acids. Germline CDR1 SGDLS, CDR2 YYNGEE. V was pared by 7 bases and J by 11 bases, with 21 bases between. CDR3: CASSSGDLGWAFF. Written as DNA, the CDR3 is TGTGCCAGCTCCTCAGGGGATTTAGGATGGGCTTTCTTT. Based on the CDR3 plus reference TRBV9 and TRBJ1-1, the full variable domain is DSGVTQTPKHLITATGQRVTLRCSPRSGDLSVYWYQQSLDQGLQFLIQYYNGEERAKGNILERFSAQQFPDLHSELNLSSLELGDSALYFCASSSGDLGWAFFGQGTRLTVV.

In this sample, this clone turned up once. The chain recombines TRBV6-1 with TRBJ2-5, with D possibly TRBD2 on 6 matching bases. This CDR3 is 16 amino acids long. Germline V gene data show CDR1 as MNHNS and CDR2 as SASEGT. V was clipped by 2 bases and J by 7 bases, with 20 bases between them. CDR3 sequence reads: CASSERRGRAAGTQYF. In DNA form, the CDR3 reads TGTGCCAGCAGTGAAAGGCGGGGCAGGGCGGCCGGGACCCAGTACTTC.